This TCR beta chain was identified in a study of shared clonotypes between healthy human individuals. TCRdb's copy holds only in-frame clones and misses some; the assay was immunoSEQ multiplex PCR. The table records fewer than 600,000 clones, about 85% of them present only once. The ends lost 3 bases at V and 6 bases at J; junction bases unmatched: 8. CDR1 and CDR2 (germline): SNHLY, FYNNEI. The CDR3 spans 15 residues. This clone was seen only a few times. This chain uses TRBV2 with TRBJ2-1; 7 bases are shared with TRBD2. The source material was PBMCs. The clonotype was recovered from a woman between 40 and 55 years old in good health. Some clones in this sample may be carry-over from other donors' samples. In DNA form, the CDR3 reads TGTGCCAGCAGTGAGCGAACTAGCGACGTCAATGAGCAGTTCTTC. This codes for CASSERTSDVNEQFF.